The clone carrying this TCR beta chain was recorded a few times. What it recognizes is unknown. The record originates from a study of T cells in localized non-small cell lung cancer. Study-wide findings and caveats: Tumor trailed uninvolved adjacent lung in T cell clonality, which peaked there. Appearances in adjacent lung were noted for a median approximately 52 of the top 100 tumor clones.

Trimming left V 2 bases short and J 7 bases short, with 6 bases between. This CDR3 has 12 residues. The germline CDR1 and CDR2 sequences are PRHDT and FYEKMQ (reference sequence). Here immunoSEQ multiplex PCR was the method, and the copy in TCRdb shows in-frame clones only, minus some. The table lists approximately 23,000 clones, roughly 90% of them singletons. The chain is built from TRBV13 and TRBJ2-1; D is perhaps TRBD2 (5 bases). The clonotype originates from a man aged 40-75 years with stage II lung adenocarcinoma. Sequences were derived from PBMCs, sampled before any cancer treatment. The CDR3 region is CASSLRRNEQFF. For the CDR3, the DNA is TGTGCCAGCAGCTTACGGAGGAATGAGCAGTTCTTC.